A selection of T cell receptor beta chains follows, all from one sample in a study of CD8 T cells in Susac syndrome. In TCRdb, the immunoSEQ multiplex PCR reads were re-called with MiXCR into one record per CDR3 protein. The table lists about 240,000 distinct CDR3 sequences, 90% to 97% of them singletons, with roughly 0.1% in the top ten. The sample consisted of CD4+ T cells from PBMCs. All receptors come from a human donor with Susac syndrome. Both conserved end residues are part of each CDR3. D genes are given only for firm matches. Size is omitted from some rows. Given values are once, few, many or a class for expanded clones.

abundance	d_gene	j_gene	v_gene	CDR3aa	CDR3nt
few	.	TRBJ2-3	TRBV28	CASSPPDTDTQYF	TGTGCCAGCAGTCCCCCGGACACAGATACGCAGTATTTT
.	.	TRBJ1-5	TRBV30	CAWSSGRLQGQPQHF	TGTGCCTGGAGTTCGGGGAGGCTTCAGGGTCAGCCCCAGCATTTT
.	.	TRBJ2-7	TRBV20-1	CRAGTPDEQYF	TGCAGGGCCGGGACTCCGGACGAGCAGTACTTC
.	.	TRBJ2-4	TRBV11-1	CASSLGERGENIQYF	TGTGCCAGCAGCTTAGGCGAGCGCGGGGAAAACATTCAGTACTTC
.	TRBD2	TRBJ2-5	TRBV29-1	CSVEGLAEETQYF	TGCAGCGTTGAGGGACTAGCCGAAGAGACCCAGTACTTC
.	TRBD2	TRBJ2-7	TRBV28	CASSLSLVASGTIDEQYF	TGTGCCAGCAGTTTAAGTCTAGTGGCTAGCGGGACCATAGACGAGCAGTACTTC
.	.	TRBJ1-2	TRBV20-1	CSVRIRNYGYTF	TGCAGTGTTAGAATCCGAAACTATGGCTACACCTTC
.	TRBD2	TRBJ2-5	TRBV20-1	CSATSGRAQETQYF	TGCAGTGCCACTAGCGGGAGGGCTCAAGAGACCCAGTACTTC
.	.	TRBJ2-7	TRBV14	CASSQTKSEQYF	TGTGCCAGCAGCCAAACCAAGTCCGAGCAGTACTTC
.	.	TRBJ2-7	TRBV2	CASRPDSYEQYF	TGTGCCAGCAGACCAGACTCCTACGAGCAGTACTTC
.	.	TRBJ1-1	TRBV10-3	CAISETDRQNTEAFF	TGTGCCATCAGTGAAACGGACAGACAGAACACTGAAGCTTTCTTT
.	.	TRBJ2-7	TRBV29-1	CSVSPSTSLILYEQYF	TGCAGCGTCTCTCCGTCTACTAGCTTGATCCTCTACGAGCAGTACTTC
.	TRBD2	TRBJ2-5	TRBV29-1	CSVGQGLAGETQYF	TGCAGCGTTGGACAGGGACTAGCGGGAGAGACCCAGTACTTC
once	.	TRBJ2-5	TRBV5-4	CASSLASAKETQYF	TGTGCCAGCAGCTTGGCCAGCGCAAAAGAGACCCAGTACTTC
.	.	TRBJ2-7	TRBV29-1	CSVVYMSYEQYF	TGCAGCGTTGTATATATGTCCTACGAGCAGTACTTC
.	.	TRBJ2-3	TRBV21-1	CASSDERHTDTQYF	TGTGCCAGCAGCGATGAGAGACACACAGATACGCAGTATTTT
.	TRBD2	TRBJ2-3	TRBV13	CASSHGGWREGADTQYF	TGTGCCAGCAGCCATGGTGGATGGCGGGAGGGAGCAGATACGCAGTATTTT
.	.	TRBJ1-3	TRBV7-2	CASSSRSDSGNTIYF	TGTGCCAGCAGCTCGAGGTCGGACTCTGGAAACACCATATATTTT
.	.	TRBJ2-5	TRBV5-1	CASSAGQTLQETQYF	TGCGCCAGCAGCGCGGGACAGACGCTCCAAGAGACCCAGTACTTC
.	TRBD1	TRBJ2-3	TRBV2	CASTLGGYTQYF	TGTGCCAGCACACTAGGGGGCTATACGCAGTATTTT
.	.	TRBJ1-2	TRBV6-1	CASRRNGATSAQGGYTF	TGTGCCAGCAGAAGAAATGGGGCCACTTCTGCACAAGGAGGCTACACCTTC
.	TRBD1	TRBJ2-6	TRBV6-1	CASSSGTGGSSGANVLTF	TGTGCCAGCAGCTCCGGGACAGGGGGCTCCTCTGGGGCCAACGTCCTGACTTTC
.	.	TRBJ2-6	TRBV9	CASSARVSGANVLTF	TGTGCCAGCAGCGCCAGGGTTTCTGGGGCCAACGTCCTGACTTTC
.	TRBD2	TRBJ2-7	TRBV7-7	CASSLLAGGAYEQYF	TGTGCTAGCAGCCTACTAGCGGGAGGTGCCTACGAGCAGTACTTC
.	TRBD1	TRBJ2-7	TRBV9	CASSGGTEYEQYF	TGTGCCAGCAGCGGAGGGACAGAATACGAGCAGTACTTC
.	.	TRBJ2-7	TRBV28	CASSLNRGAYEQYF	TGTGCCAGCAGCCTGAATCGGGGCGCCTACGAGCAGTACTTC
few	.	TRBJ2-1	TRBV11-2	CASSLGSSYNEQFF	TGTGCCAGCAGCTTAGGTAGCTCCTACAATGAGCAGTTCTTC
.	TRBD1	TRBJ1-2	TRBV20-1	CSASQYRGGYGYTF	TGCAGTGCTAGCCAATACAGGGGCGGGTATGGCTACACCTTC
.	TRBD1	TRBJ1-1	TRBV18	CASSPHEGQGHEAFF	TGTGCCAGCTCACCCCACGAGGGACAGGGTCATGAAGCTTTCTTT
.	.	TRBJ2-3	TRBV10-3	CAHREGGSTDTQYF	TGTGCGCATCGTGAGGGCGGCAGCACAGATACGCAGTATTTT
once	TRBD2	TRBJ2-7	TRBV27	CASSAHGEGGSLYEQYF	TGTGCCAGCAGTGCCCACGGTGAAGGCGGGAGTCTCTACGAGCAGTACTTC
.	.	TRBJ2-5	TRBV4-1	CASSQVGQRDGWETQYF	TGCGCCAGCAGCCAAGTCGGGCAGCGCGACGGGTGGGAGACCCAGTACTTC
once	.	TRBJ2-1	TRBV9	CASSVGRGGTPYNEQFF	TGTGCCAGCAGCGTAGGACGTGGTGGGACTCCTTACAATGAGCAGTTCTTC
.	.	TRBJ2-3	TRBV29-1	CSVEDFYAPSTDTQYF	TGCAGCGTTGAAGATTTTTACGCTCCTAGCACAGATACGCAGTATTTT
.	.	TRBJ2-3	TRBV4-1	CASSQERGTQYF	TGCGCCAGCAGCCAAGAAAGGGGTACGCAGTATTTT
.	.	TRBJ2-1	TRBV7-7	CASSPSPLFGEQFF	TGTGCTAGCAGCCCATCCCCGTTGTTTGGTGAGCAGTTCTTC
.	TRBD2	TRBJ2-1	TRBV7-9	CASSSTGTKQFF	TGTGCCAGCAGCTCGACCGGGACTAAGCAGTTCTTC
.	TRBD2	TRBJ2-7	TRBV20-1	CSAREGLASEQYF	TGCAGTGCTAGAGAGGGACTAGCCTCCGAGCAGTACTTC
.	.	TRBJ2-7	TRBV12-3/TRBV12-4	CASSLTSRTYEQYF	TGTGCCAGCAGTTTAACCTCTCGTACCTACGAGCAGTACTTC
once	.	TRBJ2-3	TRBV3-1	CASSPSFNPSTDTQYF	TGTGCCAGCAGCCCGAGTTTTAACCCAAGCACAGATACGCAGTATTTT
.	.	TRBJ2-1	TRBV30	CAWSRWVEQFF	TGTGCCTGGAGCCGGTGGGTTGAGCAGTTCTTC
.	.	TRBJ2-3	TRBV6-5	CASSYSGIRDTQYF	TGTGCCAGCAGTTACTCCGGGATTCGAGATACGCAGTATTTT
.	.	TRBJ1-2	TRBV7-9	CASSPPAGNYGYTF	TGTGCCAGCAGTCCCCCTGCGGGGAACTATGGCTACACCTTC
.	.	TRBJ2-3	TRBV20-1	CSARDRGGYVTDTQYF	TGCAGTGCTAGAGATCGAGGCGGTTACGTCACAGATACGCAGTATTTT
.	TRBD2	TRBJ2-7	TRBV20-1	CSARDPSGVPYEQYF	TGCAGTGCTAGAGACCCTAGCGGGGTTCCCTACGAGCAGTACTTC
.	.	TRBJ1-1	TRBV24-1	CATSDATRGNTEAFF	TGTGCCACCAGTGATGCGACTCGGGGGAACACTGAAGCTTTCTTT
once	TRBD1	TRBJ2-4	TRBV7-2	CASSLGQAKNIQYF	TGTGCCAGCAGTTTGGGACAGGCCAAAAACATTCAGTACTTC
.	.	TRBJ2-7	TRBV12-5	CASAMGGPYEQYF	TGTGCTAGTGCCATGGGGGGGCCCTACGAGCAGTACTTC
.	.	TRBJ2-1	TRBV3-1	CASSQVHSTGYNEQFF	TGTGCCAGCAGCCAAGTACACAGCACGGGCTACAATGAGCAGTTCTTC
.	.	TRBJ2-7	TRBV18	CASSHLKGSPYEQYF	TGTGCCAGCTCACACCTTAAGGGGTCACCCTACGAGCAGTACTTC
.	.	TRBJ1-2	TRBV7-9	CASSPGRGNYGYTF	TGTGCCAGCAGCCCCGGCAGGGGAAACTATGGCTACACCTTC